This TCR beta chain was found in a study of response to subunit inactivated influenza vaccine. Notes on the study in general: The authors put forward the suggestion that each seasonal influenza vaccination may bring in only a limited number of new T cells.

The germline V gene has CDR1 SQVTM and CDR2 ANQGSEA. CDR3 size: 13 residues. V lost 7 bases, J lost 3 bases, and 3 bases stayed unmatched. TCRdb re-called the RT-PCR reads through MiXCR, storing one row per CDR3 protein. The sample includes fewer than 750,000 distinct CDR3 sequences, about 15% of them seen just once. This clonotype was detected only a few times. Its matching antigen is unknown. The sample was PBMCs from blood, taken 11 to 12 days after vaccination. This TCR was sampled from a man aged 50-59 years who received an inactivated influenza vaccine. This chain uses TRBV29-1 with TRBJ2-2, with TRBD1 matching over 9 bases. CDR3 coding DNA: TGCAGCGCGGGACAGGGAGACACCGGGGAGCTGTTTTTT. It encodes CSAGQGDTGELFF.